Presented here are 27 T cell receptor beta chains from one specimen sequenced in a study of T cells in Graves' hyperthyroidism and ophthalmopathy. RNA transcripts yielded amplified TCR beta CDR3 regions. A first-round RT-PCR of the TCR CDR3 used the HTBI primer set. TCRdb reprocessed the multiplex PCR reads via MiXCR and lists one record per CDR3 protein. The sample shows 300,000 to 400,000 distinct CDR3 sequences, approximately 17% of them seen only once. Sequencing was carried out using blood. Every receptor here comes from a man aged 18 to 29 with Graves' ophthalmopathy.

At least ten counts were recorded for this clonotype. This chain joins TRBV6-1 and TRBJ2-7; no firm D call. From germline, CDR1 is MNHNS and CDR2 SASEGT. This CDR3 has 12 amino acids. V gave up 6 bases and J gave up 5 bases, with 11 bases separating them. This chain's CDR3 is CASSSTADEQYF. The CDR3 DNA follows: TGTGCCAGCAGCTCGACCGCTGACGAGCAGTACTTC.

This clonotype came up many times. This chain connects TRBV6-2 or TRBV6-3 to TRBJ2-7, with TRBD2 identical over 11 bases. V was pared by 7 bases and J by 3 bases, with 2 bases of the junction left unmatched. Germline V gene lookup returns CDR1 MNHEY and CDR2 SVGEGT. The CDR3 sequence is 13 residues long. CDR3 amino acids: CASTTSGGYEQYF. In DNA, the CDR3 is TGTGCCAGCACCACTAGCGGGGGCTACGAGCAGTACTTC.

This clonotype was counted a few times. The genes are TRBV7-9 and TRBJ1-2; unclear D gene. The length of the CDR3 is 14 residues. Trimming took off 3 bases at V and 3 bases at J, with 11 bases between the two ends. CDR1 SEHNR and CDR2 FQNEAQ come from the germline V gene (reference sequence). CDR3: CASSLGAADYGYTF. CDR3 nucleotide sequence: TGTGCCAGCAGCTTGGGAGCGGCGGACTATGGCTACACCTTC.

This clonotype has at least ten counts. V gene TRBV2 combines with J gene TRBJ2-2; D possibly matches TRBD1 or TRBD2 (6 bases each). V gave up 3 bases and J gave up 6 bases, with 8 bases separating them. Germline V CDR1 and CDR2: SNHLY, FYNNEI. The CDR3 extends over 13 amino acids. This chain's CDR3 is CASSEEGAGELFF. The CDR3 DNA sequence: TGTGCCAGCAGTGAGGAGGGGGCCGGGGAGCTGTTTTTT. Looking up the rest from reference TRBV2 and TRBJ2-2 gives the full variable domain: EPEVTQTPSHQVTQMGQEVILRCVPISNHLYFYWYRQILGQKVEFLVSFYNNEISEKSEIFDDQFSVERPDGSNFTLKIRSTKLEDSAMYFCASSEEGAGELFFGEGSRLTVL.

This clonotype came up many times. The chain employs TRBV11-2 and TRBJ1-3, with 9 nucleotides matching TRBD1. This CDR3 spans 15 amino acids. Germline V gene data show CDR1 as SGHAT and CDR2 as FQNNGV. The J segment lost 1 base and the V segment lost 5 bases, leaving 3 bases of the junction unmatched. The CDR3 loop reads CASSHRGQSGNTIYF. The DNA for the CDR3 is TGTGCCAGCAGCCACAGGGGGCAATCTGGAAACACCATATATTTT.

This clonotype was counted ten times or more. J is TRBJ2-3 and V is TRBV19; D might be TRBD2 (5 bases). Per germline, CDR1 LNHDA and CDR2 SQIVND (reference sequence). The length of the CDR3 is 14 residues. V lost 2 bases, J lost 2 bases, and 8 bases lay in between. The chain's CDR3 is CASSISGITDTQYF. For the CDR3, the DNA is TGTGCCAGTAGTATATCGGGGATCACAGATACGCAGTATTTT.

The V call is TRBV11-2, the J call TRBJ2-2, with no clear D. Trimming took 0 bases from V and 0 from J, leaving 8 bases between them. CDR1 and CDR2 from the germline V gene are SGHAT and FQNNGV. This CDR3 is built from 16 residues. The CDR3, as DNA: TGTGCCAGCAGCTTAGATTCTGAAGCGAACACCGGGGAGCTGTTTTTT. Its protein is CASSLDSEANTGELFF.

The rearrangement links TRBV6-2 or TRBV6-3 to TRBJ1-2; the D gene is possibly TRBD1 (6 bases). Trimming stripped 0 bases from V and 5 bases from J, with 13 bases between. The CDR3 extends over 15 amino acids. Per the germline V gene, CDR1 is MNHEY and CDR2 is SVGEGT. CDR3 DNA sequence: TGTGCCAGCAGTTACTCCACAGGGAGCCTTTATGGCTACACCTTC. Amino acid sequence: CASSYSTGSLYGYTF.

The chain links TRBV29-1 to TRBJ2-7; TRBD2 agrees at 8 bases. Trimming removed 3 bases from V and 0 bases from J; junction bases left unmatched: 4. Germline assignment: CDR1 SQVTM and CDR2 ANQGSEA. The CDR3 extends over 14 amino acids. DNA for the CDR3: TGCAGCGTTGACGGGCGGGGGGACTCCTACGAGCAGTACTTC. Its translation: CSVDGRGDSYEQYF.

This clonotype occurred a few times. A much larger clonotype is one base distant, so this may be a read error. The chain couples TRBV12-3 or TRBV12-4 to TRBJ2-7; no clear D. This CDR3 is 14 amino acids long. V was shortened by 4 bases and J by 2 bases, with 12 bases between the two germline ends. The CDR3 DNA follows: TGTGCCAGCAGTTCCTACCCGAGCACCTACGAGCAGTACTTC. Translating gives CASSSYPSTYEQYF.

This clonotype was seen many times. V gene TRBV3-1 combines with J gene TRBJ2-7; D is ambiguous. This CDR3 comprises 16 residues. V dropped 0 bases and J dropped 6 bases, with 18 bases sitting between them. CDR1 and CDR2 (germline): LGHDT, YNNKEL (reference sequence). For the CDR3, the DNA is TGTGCCAGCAGCCAAGATCACACAGCGCGTGGTACCGAGCAGTACTTC. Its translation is CASSQDHTARGTEQYF.

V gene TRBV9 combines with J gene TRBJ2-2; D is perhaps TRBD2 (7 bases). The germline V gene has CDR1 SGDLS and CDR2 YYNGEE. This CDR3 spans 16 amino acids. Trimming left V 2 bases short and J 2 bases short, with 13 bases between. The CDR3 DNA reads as TGTGCCAGCAGCGTCCGCGGGGGCTCTAACACCGGGGAGCTGTTTTTT. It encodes CASSVRGGSNTGELFF.

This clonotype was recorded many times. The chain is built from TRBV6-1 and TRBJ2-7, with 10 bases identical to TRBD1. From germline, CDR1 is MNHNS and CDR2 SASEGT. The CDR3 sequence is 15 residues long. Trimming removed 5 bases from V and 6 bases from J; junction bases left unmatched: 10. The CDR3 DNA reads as TGTGCCAGCAGTTCCGCCGGGACAGGGGAGCTCGAGCAGTACTTC. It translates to CASSSAGTGELEQYF.

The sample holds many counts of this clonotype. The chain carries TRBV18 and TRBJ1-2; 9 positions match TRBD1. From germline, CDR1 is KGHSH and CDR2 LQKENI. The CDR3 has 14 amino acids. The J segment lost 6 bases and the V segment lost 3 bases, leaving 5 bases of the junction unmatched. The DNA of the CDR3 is TGTGCCAGCTCACCGGGGACAGGGATCGATGGCTACACCTTC. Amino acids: CASSPGTGIDGYTF.

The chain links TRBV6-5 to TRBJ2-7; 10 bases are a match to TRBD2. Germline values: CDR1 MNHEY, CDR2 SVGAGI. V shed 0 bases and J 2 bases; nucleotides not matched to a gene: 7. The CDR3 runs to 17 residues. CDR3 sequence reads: CASSYSPSGGRTYEQYF. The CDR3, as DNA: TGTGCCAGCAGTTACTCGCCTAGCGGGGGTCGAACCTACGAGCAGTACTTC.

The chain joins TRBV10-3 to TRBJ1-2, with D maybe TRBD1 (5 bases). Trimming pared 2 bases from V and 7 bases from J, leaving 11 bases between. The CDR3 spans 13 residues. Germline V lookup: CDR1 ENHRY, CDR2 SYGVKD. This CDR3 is CAISELGQGGYTF. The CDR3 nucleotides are TGTGCCATCAGTGAGCTGGGGCAAGGTGGCTACACCTTC.

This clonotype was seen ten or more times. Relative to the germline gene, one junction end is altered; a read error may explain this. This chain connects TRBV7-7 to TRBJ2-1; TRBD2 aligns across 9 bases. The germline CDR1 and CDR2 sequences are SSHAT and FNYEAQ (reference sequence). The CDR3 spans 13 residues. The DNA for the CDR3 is TGTGCTAGCAGCTTAGCGGGGGAAGTGGGGCAGTTCTTC. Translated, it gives CASSLAGEVGQFF. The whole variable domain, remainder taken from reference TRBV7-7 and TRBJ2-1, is GAGVSQSPRYKVTKRGQDVTLRCDPISSHATLYWYQQALGQGPEFLTYFNYEAQPDKSGLPSDRFSAERPEGSISTLTIQRTEQRDSAMYRCASSLAGEVGQFFGPGTRLTVL.

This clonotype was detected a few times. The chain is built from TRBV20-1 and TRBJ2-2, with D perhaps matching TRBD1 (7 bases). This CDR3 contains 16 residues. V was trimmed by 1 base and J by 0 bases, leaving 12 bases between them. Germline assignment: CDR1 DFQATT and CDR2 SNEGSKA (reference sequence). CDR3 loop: CSARGSRGANTGELFF. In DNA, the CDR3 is TGCAGTGCTAGAGGGAGCAGGGGGGCGAACACCGGGGAGCTGTTTTTT.

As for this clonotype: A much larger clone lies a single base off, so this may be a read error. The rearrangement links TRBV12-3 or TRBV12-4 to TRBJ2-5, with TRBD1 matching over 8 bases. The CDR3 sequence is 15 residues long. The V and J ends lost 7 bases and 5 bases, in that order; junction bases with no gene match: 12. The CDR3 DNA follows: TGTGCCAGCACCGCGGACAGGGATGTCCGGGAGACCCAGTACTTC. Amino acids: CASTADRDVRETQYF.

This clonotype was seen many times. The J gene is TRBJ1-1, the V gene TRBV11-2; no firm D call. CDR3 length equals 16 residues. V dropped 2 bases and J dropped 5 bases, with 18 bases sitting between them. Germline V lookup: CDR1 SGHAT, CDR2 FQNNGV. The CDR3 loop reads CASSLNEREILTEAFF. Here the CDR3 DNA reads TGTGCCAGCAGCTTAAACGAGAGGGAGATTTTGACTGAAGCTTTCTTT.

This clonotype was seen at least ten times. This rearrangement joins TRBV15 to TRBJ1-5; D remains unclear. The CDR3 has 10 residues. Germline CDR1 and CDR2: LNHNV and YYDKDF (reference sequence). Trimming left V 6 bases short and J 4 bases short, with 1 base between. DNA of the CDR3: TGTGCCACCAGGAATCAGCCCCAGCATTTT. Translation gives CATRNQPQHF.

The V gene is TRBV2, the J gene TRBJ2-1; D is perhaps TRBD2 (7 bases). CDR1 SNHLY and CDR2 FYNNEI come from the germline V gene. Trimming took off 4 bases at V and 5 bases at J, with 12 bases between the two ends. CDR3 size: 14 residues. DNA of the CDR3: TGTGCCAGCAGTGCGCAGGGGAGGGACAATGAGCAGTTCTTC. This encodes CASSAQGRDNEQFF.

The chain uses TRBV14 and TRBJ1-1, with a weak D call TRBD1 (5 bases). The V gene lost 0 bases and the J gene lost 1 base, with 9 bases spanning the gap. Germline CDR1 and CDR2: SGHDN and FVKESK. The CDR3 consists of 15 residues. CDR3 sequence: CASSQDVGGNTEAFF. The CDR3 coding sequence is TGTGCCAGCAGCCAAGATGTGGGGGGGAACACTGAAGCTTTCTTT.

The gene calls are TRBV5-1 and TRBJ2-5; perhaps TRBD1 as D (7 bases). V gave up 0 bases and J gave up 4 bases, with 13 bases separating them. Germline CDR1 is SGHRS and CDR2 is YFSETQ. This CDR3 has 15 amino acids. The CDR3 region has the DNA TGCGCCAGCAGCTTGGATGGAGGGGGCGCAGAGACCCAGTACTTC. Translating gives CASSLDGGGAETQYF.

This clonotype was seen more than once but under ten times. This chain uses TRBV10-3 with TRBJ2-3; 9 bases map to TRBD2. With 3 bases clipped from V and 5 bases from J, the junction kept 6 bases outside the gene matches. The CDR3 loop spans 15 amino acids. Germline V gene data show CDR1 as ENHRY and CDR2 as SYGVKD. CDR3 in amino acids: CAISDIAGDGDTQYF. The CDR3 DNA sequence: TGTGCCATCAGTGACATAGCGGGGGATGGAGATACGCAGTATTTT.

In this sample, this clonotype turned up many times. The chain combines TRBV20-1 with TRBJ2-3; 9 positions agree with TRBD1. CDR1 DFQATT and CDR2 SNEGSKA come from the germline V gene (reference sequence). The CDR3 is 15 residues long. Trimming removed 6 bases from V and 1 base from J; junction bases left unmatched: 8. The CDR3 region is CSAARGDRGTDTQYF. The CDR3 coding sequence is TGCAGTGCCGCGCGCGGGGACAGGGGCACAGATACGCAGTATTTT.

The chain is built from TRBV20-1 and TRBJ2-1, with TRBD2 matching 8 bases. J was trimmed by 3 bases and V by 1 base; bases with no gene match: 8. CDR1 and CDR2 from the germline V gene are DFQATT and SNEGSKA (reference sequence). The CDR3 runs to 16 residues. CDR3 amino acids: CSARAGGASGYNEQFF. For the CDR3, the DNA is TGCAGTGCTAGAGCCGGGGGGGCTAGCGGCTACAATGAGCAGTTCTTC.